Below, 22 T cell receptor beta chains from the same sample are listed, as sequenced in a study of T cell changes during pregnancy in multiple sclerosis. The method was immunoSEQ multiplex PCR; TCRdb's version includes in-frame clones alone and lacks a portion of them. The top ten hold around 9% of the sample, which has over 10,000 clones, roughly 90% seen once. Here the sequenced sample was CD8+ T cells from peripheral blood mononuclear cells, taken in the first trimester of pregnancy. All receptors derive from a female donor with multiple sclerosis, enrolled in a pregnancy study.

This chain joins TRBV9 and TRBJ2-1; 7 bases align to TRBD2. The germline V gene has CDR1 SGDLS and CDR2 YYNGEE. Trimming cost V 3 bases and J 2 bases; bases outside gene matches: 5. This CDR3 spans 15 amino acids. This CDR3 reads CASSEGGETYNEQFF. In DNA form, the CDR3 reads TGTGCCAGCAGCGAGGGAGGGGAGACCTACAATGAGCAGTTCTTC. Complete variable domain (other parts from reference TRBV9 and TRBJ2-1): DSGVTQTPKHLITATGQRVTLRCSPRSGDLSVYWYQQSLDQGLQFLIQYYNGEERAKGNILERFSAQQFPDLHSELNLSSLELGDSALYFCASSEGGETYNEQFFGPGTRLTVL.

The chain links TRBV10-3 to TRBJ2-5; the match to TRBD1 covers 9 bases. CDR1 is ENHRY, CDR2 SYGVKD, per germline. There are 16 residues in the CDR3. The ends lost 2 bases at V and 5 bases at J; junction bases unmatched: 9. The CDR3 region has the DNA TGTGCCATCAGTGAGACCCCCGGACAGGGGAGGGAGACCCAGTACTTC. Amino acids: CAISETPGQGRETQYF.

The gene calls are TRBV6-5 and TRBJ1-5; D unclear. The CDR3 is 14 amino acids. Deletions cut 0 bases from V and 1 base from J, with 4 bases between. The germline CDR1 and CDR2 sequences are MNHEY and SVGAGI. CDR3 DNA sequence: TGTGCCAGCAGTTACTCCCTGAGCAATCAGCCCCAGCATTTT. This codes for CASSYSLSNQPQHF.

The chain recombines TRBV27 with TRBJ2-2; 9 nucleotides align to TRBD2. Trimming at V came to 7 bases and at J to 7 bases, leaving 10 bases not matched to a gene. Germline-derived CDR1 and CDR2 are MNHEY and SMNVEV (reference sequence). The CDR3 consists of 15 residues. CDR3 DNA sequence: TGTGCCAGCACGAAAGCGGGGGGAGGGGACGGGGAGCTGTTTTTT. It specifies CASTKAGGGDGELFF.

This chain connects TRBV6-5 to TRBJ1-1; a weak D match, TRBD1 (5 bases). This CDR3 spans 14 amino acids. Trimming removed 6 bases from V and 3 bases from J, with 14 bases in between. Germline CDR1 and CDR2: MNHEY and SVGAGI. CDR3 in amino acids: CASSSQGTHTEAFF. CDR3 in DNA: TGTGCCAGCAGCAGCCAGGGTACACACACTGAAGCTTTCTTT.

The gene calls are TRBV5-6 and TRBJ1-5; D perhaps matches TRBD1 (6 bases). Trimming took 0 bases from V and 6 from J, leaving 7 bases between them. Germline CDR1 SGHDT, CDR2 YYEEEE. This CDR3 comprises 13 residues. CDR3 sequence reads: CASSLGGLQPQHF. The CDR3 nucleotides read TGTGCCAGCAGCTTGGGGGGGCTTCAGCCCCAGCATTTT. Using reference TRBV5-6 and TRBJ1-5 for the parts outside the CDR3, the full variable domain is DAGVTQSPTHLIKTRGQQVTLRCSPKSGHDTVSWYQQALGQGPQFIFQYYEEEERQRGNFPDRFSGHQFPNYSSELNVNALLLGDSALYLCASSLGGLQPQHFGDGTRLSIL.

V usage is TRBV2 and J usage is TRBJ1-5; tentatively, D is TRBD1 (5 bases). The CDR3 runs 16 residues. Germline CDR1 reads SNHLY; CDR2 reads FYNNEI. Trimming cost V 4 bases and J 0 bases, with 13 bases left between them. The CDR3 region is CASSGDWGYSNQPQHF. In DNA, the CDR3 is TGTGCCAGCAGTGGGGACTGGGGGTATAGCAATCAGCCCCAGCATTTT.

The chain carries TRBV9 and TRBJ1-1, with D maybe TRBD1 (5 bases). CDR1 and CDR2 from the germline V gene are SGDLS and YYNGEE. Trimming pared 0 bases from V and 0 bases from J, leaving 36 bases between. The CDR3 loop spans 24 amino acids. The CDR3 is CASSVGGGVERLRVSPAMNTEAFF. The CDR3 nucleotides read TGTGCCAGCAGCGTAGGGGGAGGGGTGGAGCGCCTAAGGGTCTCTCCGGCCATGAACACTGAAGCTTTCTTT. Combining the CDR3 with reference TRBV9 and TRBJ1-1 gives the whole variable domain DSGVTQTPKHLITATGQRVTLRCSPRSGDLSVYWYQQSLDQGLQFLIQYYNGEERAKGNILERFSAQQFPDLHSELNLSSLELGDSALYFCASSVGGGVERLRVSPAMNTEAFFGQGTRLTVV.

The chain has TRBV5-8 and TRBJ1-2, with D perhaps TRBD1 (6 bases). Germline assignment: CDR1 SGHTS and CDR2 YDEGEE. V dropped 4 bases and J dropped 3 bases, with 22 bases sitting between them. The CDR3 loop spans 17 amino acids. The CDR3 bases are TGTGCCAGCAGCCCGAGGGCAGGGGCACGTCTATACTATGGCTACACCTTC. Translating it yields CASSPRAGARLYYGYTF.

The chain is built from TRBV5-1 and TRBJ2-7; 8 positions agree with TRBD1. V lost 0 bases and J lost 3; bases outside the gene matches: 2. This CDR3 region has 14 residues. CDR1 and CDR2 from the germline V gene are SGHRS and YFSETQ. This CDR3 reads CASSLGTGGYEQYF. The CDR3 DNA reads TGCGCCAGCAGCTTGGGCACAGGGGGCTACGAGCAGTACTTC.

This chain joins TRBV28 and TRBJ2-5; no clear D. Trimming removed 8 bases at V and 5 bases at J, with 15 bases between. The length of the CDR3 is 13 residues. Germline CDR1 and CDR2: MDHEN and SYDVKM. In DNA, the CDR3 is TGTGCCAGCGGCCCCGGGTCGGAGGAGACCCAGTACTTC. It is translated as CASGPGSEETQYF. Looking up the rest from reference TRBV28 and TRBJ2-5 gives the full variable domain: DVKVTQSSRYLVKRTGEKVFLECVQDMDHENMFWYRQDPGLGLRLIYFSYDVKMKEKGDIPEGYSVSREKKERFSLILESASTNQTSMYLCASGPGSEETQYFGPGTRLLVL.

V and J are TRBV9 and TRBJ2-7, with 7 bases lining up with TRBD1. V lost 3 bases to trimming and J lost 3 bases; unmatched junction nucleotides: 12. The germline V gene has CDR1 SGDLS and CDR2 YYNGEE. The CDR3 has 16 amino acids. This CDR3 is CASSAWVGDSLYEQYF. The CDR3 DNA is TGTGCCAGCAGCGCATGGGTGGGGGACAGCCTCTACGAGCAGTACTTC.

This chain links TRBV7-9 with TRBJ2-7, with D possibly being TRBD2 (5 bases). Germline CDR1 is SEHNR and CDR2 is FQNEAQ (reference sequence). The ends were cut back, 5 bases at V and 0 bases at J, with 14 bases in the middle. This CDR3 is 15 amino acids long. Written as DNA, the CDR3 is TGTGCCAGCAGCCCTACCGGGGTTAGCTCCTACGAGCAGTACTTC. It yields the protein CASSPTGVSSYEQYF.

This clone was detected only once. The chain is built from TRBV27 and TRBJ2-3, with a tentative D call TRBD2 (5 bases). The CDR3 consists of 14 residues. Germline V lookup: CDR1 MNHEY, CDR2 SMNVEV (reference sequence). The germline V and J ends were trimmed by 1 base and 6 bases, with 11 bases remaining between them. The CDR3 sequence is CASSLWAGGDTQYF. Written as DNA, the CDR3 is TGTGCCAGCAGTTTATGGGCCGGCGGGGATACGCAGTATTTT.

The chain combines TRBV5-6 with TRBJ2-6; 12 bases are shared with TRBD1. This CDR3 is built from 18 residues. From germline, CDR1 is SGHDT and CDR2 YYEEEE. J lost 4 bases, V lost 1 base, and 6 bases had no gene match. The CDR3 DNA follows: TGTGCCAGCAGCTTGACGGGACAGGGGGCTAGAGGGGCCAACGTCCTGACTTTC. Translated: CASSLTGQGARGANVLTF.

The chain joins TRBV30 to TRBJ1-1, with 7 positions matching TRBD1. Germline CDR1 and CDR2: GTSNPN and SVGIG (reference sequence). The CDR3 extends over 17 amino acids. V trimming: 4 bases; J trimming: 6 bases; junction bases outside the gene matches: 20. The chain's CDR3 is CAWNVVWRGRLSSEAFF. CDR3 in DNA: TGTGCCTGGAACGTTGTGTGGAGGGGGCGCTTGTCTTCTGAAGCTTTCTTT.

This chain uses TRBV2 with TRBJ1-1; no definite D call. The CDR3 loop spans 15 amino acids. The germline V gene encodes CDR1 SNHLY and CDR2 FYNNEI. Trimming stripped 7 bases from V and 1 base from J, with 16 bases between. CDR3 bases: TGTGCCAGCATGCGGGGAGGAGGAACGAACACTGAAGCTTTCTTT. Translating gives CASMRGGGTNTEAFF.

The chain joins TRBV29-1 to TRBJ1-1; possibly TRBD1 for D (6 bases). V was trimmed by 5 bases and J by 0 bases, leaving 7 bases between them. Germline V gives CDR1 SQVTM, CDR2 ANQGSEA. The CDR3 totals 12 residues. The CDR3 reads CSVYRVNTEAFF. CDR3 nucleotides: TGCAGCGTTTACAGGGTGAACACTGAAGCTTTCTTT.

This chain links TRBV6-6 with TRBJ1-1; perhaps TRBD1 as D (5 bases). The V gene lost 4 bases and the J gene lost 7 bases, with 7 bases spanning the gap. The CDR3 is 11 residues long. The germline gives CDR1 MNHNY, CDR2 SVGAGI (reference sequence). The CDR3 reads CASSSGHEAFF. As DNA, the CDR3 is TGTGCCAGCAGTTCTGGACATGAAGCTTTCTTT.

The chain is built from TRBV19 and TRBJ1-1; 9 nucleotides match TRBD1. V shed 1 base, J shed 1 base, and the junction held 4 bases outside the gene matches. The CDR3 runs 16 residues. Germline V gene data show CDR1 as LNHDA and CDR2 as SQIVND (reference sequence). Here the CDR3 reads CASSIGLGQGNTEAFF. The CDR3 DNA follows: TGTGCCAGTAGTATAGGTTTGGGACAGGGGAACACTGAAGCTTTCTTT.

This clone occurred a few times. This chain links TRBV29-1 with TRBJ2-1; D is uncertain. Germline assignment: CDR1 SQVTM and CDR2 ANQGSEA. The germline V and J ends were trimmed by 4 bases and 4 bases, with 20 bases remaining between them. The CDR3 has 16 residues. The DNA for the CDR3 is TGCAGCGTTGTACCTGAGGCCGCGACTCATTACAATGAGCAGTTCTTC. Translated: CSVVPEAATHYNEQFF.

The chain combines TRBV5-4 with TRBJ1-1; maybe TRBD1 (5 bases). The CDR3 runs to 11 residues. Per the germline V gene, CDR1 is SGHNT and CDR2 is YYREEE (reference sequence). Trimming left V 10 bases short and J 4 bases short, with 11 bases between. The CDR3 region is CAGLRGTEAFF. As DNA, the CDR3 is TGTGCCGGATTAAGGGGCACTGAAGCTTTCTTT. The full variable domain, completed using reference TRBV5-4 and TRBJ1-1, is ETGVTQSPTHLIKTRGQQVTLRCSSQSGHNTVSWYQQALGQGPQFIFQYYREEENGRGNFPPRFSGLQFPNYSSELNVNALELDDSALYLCAGLRGTEAFFGQGTRLTVV.